The following is a T cell receptor beta chain sequence with its context. Its antigen is undetermined. Germline V lookup: CDR1 SQVTM, CDR2 ANQGSEA. The V gene lost 4 bases and the J gene lost 0 bases, with 15 bases spanning the gap. The CDR3 consists of 15 residues. The authors made TCR beta libraries by quantitative 5'-RACE with molecular barcodes. TCRdb passed the 5' RACE reads through MiXCR, listing each CDR3 protein once. This sample has about 440,000 distinct CDR3 sequences; under 20% occur once, and the top ten carry 1%. The data were obtained in a study of CD8 T cells in ankylosing spondylitis. Study-level findings and limits: Significant enrichment of disease-linked clones was reported in matched ankylosing spondylitis synovial fluid. There was a TCR beta motif, made of eight highly homologous variants, that appeared characteristic of ankylosing spondylitis blood. Those disease-linked clones were CD8+; they were also relatively rare in peripheral blood. Reactive arthritis synovial fluid and blood previously showed some of these motif variants.

This TCR came from a male donor with ankylosing spondylitis. The V call is TRBV29-1, the J call TRBJ1-2, with D possibly TRBD1 on 6 matching bases. The specimen was blood, either unsorted or a sorted T cell fraction (not recorded which). CDR3 residues: CSVVVGGTTNYGYTF. The CDR3 nucleotides read TGCAGCGTTGTGGTGGGGGGGACAACTAACTATGGCTACACCTTC.